Below, one T cell receptor (beta chain) is given with its context. The source of the sample is a study of blood T cell repertoires in COVID-19. Study-level background: The United States, Italy and Spain were the sources of the acute and convalescent COVID-19 samples. In each case, the material was cDNA or gDNA derived from T cells, B-cell-depleted T cells, or PBMCs.

With V trimmed by 3 bases and J by 3 bases, 4 bases remained unmatched. This CDR3 is 14 amino acids long. Per the germline V gene, CDR1 is KGHSH and CDR2 is LQKENI. As originally analysed: Quantification of nucleated cells was approximated via reference gene primer amplification. Only in-frame clones appear in the TCRdb table, and some are missing; sequencing was by immunoSEQ multiplex PCR. V and J calls and clone size are those listed in that table; D and trimming were worked out from the DNA. The sample contains 150,000 to 200,000 clones, 85% to 90% of which appear only once. The rearrangement links TRBV18 to TRBJ1-1, with 7 bases matching TRBD1. Sequenced input: peripheral blood. The receptor was isolated from a human donor in a cohort sampled during active COVID-19. CDR3 in amino acids: CASSPRDSDTEAFF. CDR3 bases: TGTGCCAGCTCACCTCGGGACAGTGACACTGAAGCTTTCTTT.